Presented here are 10 T cell receptor beta chains from one specimen sequenced in a study of cytomegalovirus exposure and HLA in healthy donors. Researchers ran the PCR with 60 Vbeta and 13 Jbeta primers. The assay was immunoSEQ multiplex PCR, and TCRdb's table has in-frame clones only and misses some. The sample holds tens of thousands of clones. Sequenced input: PBMCs. These receptors were taken from a male donor in good health and CMV-seropositive.

The chain recombines TRBV15 with TRBJ2-2; 7 bases map to TRBD2. The CDR3 has 17 residues. After removal of 1 base from V and 5 bases from J, the junction contained 10 bases not matched to a gene. Germline CDR1 is LNHNV and CDR2 is YYDKDF (reference sequence). Here the CDR3 reads CATSRAGRVVGTGELFF. DNA of the CDR3: TGTGCCACCAGCAGAGCGGGGAGGGTAGTTGGGACCGGGGAGCTGTTTTTT.

The chain is built from TRBV19 and TRBJ1-3; D is ambiguous. CDR3 length equals 12 residues. V lost 5 bases and J lost 5, with 7 bases in between. Germline CDR1 LNHDA, CDR2 SQIVND (reference sequence). The CDR3, as DNA: TGTGCCAGTAGTCTGAGTCGAAACACCATATATTTT. Translation: CASSLSRNTIYF.

The chain is built from TRBV27 and TRBJ1-5; D unclear. The V end was cut by 3 bases, the J end by 7 bases, with 16 bases between. The CDR3 consists of 15 residues. Germline V gene data show CDR1 as MNHEY and CDR2 as SMNVEV (reference sequence). The CDR3 DNA reads as TGTGCCAGCAGTTTGAATCCCCTAGGCGGCCAGCCCCAGCATTTT. This sequence encodes CASSLNPLGGQPQHF.

The V and J genes are TRBV5-1 and TRBJ2-2, with 9 positions matching TRBD1. Looked up from germline, CDR1 is SGHRS and CDR2 is YFSETQ. V shed 0 bases, J shed 6 bases, and the junction held 6 bases outside the gene matches. The CDR3 totals 16 residues. The CDR3 nucleotides are TGCGCCAGCAGCTTGGGGCGGGACAGGGCGGCCGGGGAGCTGTTTTTT. Protein sequence: CASSLGRDRAAGELFF.

The rearrangement joins TRBV7-9 to TRBJ1-4; 7 bases match TRBD1. Per germline, CDR1 SEHNR and CDR2 FQNEAQ (reference sequence). CDR3 length: 15 amino acids. Trimming removed 0 bases from V and 7 bases from J; junction bases left unmatched: 5. CDR3 in DNA: TGTGCCAGCAGCTTAGCAGGGGGCGCAGGTGAAAAACTGTTTTTT. This encodes CASSLAGGAGEKLFF.

V is TRBV4-1 and J is TRBJ2-2; 12 positions match TRBD2. CDR1 is MGHRA and CDR2 is YSYEKL in the germline V gene. J lost 7 bases, V lost 5 bases, and 14 bases had no gene match. The CDR3 spans 18 residues. The chain's CDR3 is CASSGRLAGAIFGGELFF. Here the CDR3 DNA reads TGCGCCAGCAGCGGACGACTAGCGGGGGCTATATTCGGCGGGGAGCTGTTTTTT.

The genes are TRBV25-1 and TRBJ1-6, with 11 nucleotides matching TRBD1. The CDR3 runs 15 residues. Germline trimming cut 2 bases from V and 10 bases from J; bases unmatched to any gene: 4. Germline CDR1 reads MGHDK; CDR2 reads SYGVNS. The CDR3 region has the DNA TGTGCCAGCAGTGAAACCGGGACAGGGGGGTCACCCCTCCACTTT. Residues: CASSETGTGGSPLHF.

The chain combines TRBV18 with TRBJ1-1; D remains ambiguous. Deletions cut 2 bases from V and 2 bases from J, with 9 bases between. The CDR3 sequence is 14 residues long. CDR1 and CDR2 from the germline V gene are KGHSH and LQKENI. DNA of the CDR3: TGTGCCAGCTCACCAATAGCGGCTAACACTGAAGCTTTCTTT. Translation: CASSPIAANTEAFF.

V is TRBV9 and J is TRBJ1-1; D perhaps matches TRBD1 (6 bases). The germline V gene has CDR1 SGDLS and CDR2 YYNGEE. The CDR3 sequence is 15 residues long. The germline V and J ends were trimmed by 3 bases and 1 base, with 13 bases remaining between them. As DNA, the CDR3 is TGTGCCAGCAGCGAAACCGACAGGCCGAACACTGAAGCTTTCTTT. It yields the protein CASSETDRPNTEAFF.

V usage is TRBV25-1 and J usage is TRBJ2-7, with TRBD2 identical over 14 bases. There are 15 residues in the CDR3. Germline CDR1 and CDR2: MGHDK and SYGVNS. The ends lost 3 bases at V and 5 bases at J; junction bases unmatched: 3. CDR3 DNA sequence: TGTGCCAGCAGTGAGTTGGGACTAGCGGGAGACGAGCAGTACTTC. The encoded protein is CASSELGLAGDEQYF.